Below are 8 T cell receptor beta chains sequenced from a single sample in a study of shared clonotypes between healthy human individuals. Assay: immunoSEQ multiplex PCR; the TCRdb copy retains only in-frame clones and omits some. The table includes 2 million to 2.5 million clones, almost 96% detected once. The sequencing input was naive CD4+ T cells sorted from blood. Specified subset: CD45RA+ positively selected. The receptors were sampled from a man between 18 and 29 years old in good health.

V and J are TRBV6-5 and TRBJ2-3, with D perhaps matching TRBD2 (6 bases). With 6 bases removed from V and 1 base from J, the gap between germline ends came to 14 bases. CDR1 MNHEY and CDR2 SVGAGI come from the germline V gene. The CDR3 spans 15 residues. CDR3 region: CASSHGVAGTDTQYF. CDR3 DNA sequence: TGTGCCAGCAGCCACGGAGTAGCGGGCACAGATACGCAGTATTTT.

V gene TRBV6-1 combines with J gene TRBJ2-1, with D unclear. The germline V and J ends were trimmed by 2 bases and 11 bases, with 16 bases remaining between them. The CDR3 contains 14 residues. Germline assignment: CDR1 MNHNS and CDR2 SASEGT. CDR3: CASSERPSAGQQFF. CDR3 bases: TGTGCCAGCAGTGAACGTCCCTCAGCCGGTCAGCAGTTCTTC.

This clone was seen a single time. This rearrangement joins TRBV10-2 to TRBJ1-1, with D unclear. The CDR3 is 15 residues long. Trimming took 4 bases from V and 4 from J, leaving 16 bases between them. From germline, CDR1 is WSHSY and CDR2 SAAADI. For the CDR3, the DNA is TGCGCCAGCAGTGCATCTGAGGGTCGCCCCACTGAAGCTTTCTTT. Translated: CASSASEGRPTEAFF.

V usage is TRBV7-2 and J usage is TRBJ2-1; a possible D gene is TRBD2 (5 bases). V lost 0 bases and J lost 2, with 11 bases in between. There are 16 residues in the CDR3. Germline CDR1 reads SGHTA; CDR2 reads FQGNSA. Here the CDR3 reads CASSLAEARAYNEQFF. In DNA form, the CDR3 reads TGTGCCAGCAGCTTAGCGGAGGCGAGGGCCTACAATGAGCAGTTCTTC.

The chain uses TRBV7-6 and TRBJ2-5, with D unclear. Per germline, CDR1 SGHVS and CDR2 FNYEAQ. The length of the CDR3 is 13 residues. Deletions cut 5 bases from V and 3 bases from J, with 10 bases between. The CDR3 coding sequence is TGTGCCAGCAGCCCCGAGATGGAAGAGACCCAGTACTTC. Residues: CASSPEMEETQYF.

This clone was observed a single time. The V and J genes are TRBV10-1 and TRBJ1-1; TRBD1 aligns across 9 bases. CDR1 and CDR2 (germline): WNHNN, SYGVQD (reference sequence). This CDR3 comprises 13 residues. V lost 4 bases, J lost 9 bases, and 6 bases stayed unmatched. The CDR3 sequence is CASSGWTGAQAFF. CDR3 in DNA: TGCGCCAGCAGTGGGTGGACAGGGGCCCAAGCTTTCTTT.

The chain couples TRBV9 to TRBJ2-7; TRBD1 matches at 9 bases. The V gene end was trimmed by 10 bases and the J gene end by 5 bases; junction bases not matched to a gene: 7. The CDR3 runs to 12 residues. Looked up from germline, CDR1 is SGDLS and CDR2 is YYNGEE. The chain's CDR3 is CAVGTGPHEQYF. The CDR3 coding sequence is TGTGCCGTCGGGACAGGGCCGCACGAGCAGTACTTC.

The V call is TRBV4-1, the J call TRBJ2-5, with D uncertain. Germline CDR1 is MGHRA and CDR2 is YSYEKL. V was trimmed by 0 bases and J by 5 bases, leaving 16 bases between them. The CDR3 has 16 residues. In DNA form, the CDR3 reads TGCGCCAGCAGCCAAGATTTACCTGGGAAAGGGGAGACCCAGTACTTC. Translation gives CASSQDLPGKGETQYF.